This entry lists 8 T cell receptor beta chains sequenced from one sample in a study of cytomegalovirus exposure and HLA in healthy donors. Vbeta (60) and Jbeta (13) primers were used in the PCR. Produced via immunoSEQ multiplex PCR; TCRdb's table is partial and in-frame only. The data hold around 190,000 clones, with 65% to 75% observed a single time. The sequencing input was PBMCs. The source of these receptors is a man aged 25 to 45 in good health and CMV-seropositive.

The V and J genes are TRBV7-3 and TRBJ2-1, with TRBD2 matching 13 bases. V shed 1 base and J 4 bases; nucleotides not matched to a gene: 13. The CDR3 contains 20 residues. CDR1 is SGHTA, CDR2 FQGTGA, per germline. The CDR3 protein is CASSLRGGLAGTGRYNEQFF. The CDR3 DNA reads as TGTGCCAGCAGCTTAAGAGGGGGACTAGCGGGAACGGGCCGATACAATGAGCAGTTCTTC.

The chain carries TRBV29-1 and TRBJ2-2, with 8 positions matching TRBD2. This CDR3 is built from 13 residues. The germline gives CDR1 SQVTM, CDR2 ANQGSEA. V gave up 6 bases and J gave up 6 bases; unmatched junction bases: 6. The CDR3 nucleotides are TGCAGCGTAGCGGGACTAGGCTCCGGGGAGCTGTTTTTT. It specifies CSVAGLGSGELFF.

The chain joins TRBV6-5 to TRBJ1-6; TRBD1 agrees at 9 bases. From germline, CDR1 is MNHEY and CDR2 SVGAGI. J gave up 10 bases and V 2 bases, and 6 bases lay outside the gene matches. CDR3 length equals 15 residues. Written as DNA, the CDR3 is TGTGCCAGCAGTTACGGGGGACAGGGAGGCTCACCCCTCCACTTT. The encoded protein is CASSYGGQGGSPLHF.

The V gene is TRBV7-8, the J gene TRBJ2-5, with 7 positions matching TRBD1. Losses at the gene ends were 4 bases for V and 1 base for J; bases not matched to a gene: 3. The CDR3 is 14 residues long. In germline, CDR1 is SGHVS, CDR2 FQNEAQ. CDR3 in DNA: TGTGCCAGCAGCTCGGACAGGTCCCAAGAGACCCAGTACTTC. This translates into CASSSDRSQETQYF.

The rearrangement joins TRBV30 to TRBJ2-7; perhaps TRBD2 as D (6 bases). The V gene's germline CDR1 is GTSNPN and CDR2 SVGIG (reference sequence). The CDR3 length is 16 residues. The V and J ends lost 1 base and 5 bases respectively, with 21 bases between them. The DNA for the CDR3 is TGTGCCTGGAGTGGGGGGGACGGGATCTGGTGGCACGAGCAGTACTTC. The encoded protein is CAWSGGDGIWWHEQYF.

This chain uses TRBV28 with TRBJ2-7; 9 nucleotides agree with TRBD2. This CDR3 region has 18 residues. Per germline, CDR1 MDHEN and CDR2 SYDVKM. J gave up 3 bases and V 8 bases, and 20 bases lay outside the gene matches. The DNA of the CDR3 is TGTGCCAGCCTGCGGGGGGGCTCCTCAGCGGGGAAAGACTACGAGCAGTACTTC. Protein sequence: CASLRGGSSAGKDYEQYF.

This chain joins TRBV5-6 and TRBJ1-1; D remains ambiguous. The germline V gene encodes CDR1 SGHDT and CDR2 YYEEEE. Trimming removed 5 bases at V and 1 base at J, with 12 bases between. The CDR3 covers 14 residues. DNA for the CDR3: TGTGCCAGCAGGTCGTTCGGAGGGAACACTGAAGCTTTCTTT. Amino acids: CASRSFGGNTEAFF.

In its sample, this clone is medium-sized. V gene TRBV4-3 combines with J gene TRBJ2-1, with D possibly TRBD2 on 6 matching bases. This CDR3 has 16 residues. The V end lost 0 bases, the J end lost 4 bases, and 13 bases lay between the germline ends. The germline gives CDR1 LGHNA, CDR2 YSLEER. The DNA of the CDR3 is TGCGCCAGCAGCCAAGAGGGGGGAGTTCGGTACAATGAGCAGTTCTTC. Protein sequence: CASSQEGGVRYNEQFF.